This T cell receptor (beta chain) was documented in a study of shared clonotypes between healthy human individuals. The CDR3 loop spans 14 amino acids. Germline V gene sequence: CDR1 SGHTS, CDR2 YDEGEE. V shed 4 bases, J shed 1 base, and the junction held 4 bases outside the gene matches. Data came from immunoSEQ multiplex PCR; TCRdb stores just in-frame clones and leaves some out. The sample has about 2.4 million clones; approximately 92% are singletons. This chain joins TRBV5-8 and TRBJ1-1; 7 nucleotides line up with TRBD1. The sequence was obtained from a man aged 18 to 35 in good health. The sample was naive CD4+ T cells sorted from blood. Subset of the sample: CD45RA+ positively selected. The CDR3 sequence is CASSPRDRNTEAFF. The CDR3 DNA is TGTGCCAGCAGCCCACGGGACAGGAACACTGAAGCTTTCTTT. The full variable domain, rest sourced from reference TRBV5-8 and TRBJ1-1, is EAGVTQSPTHLIKTRGQQATLRCSPISGHTSVYWYQQALGLGLQFLLWYDEGEERNRGNFPPRFSGRQFPNYSSELNVNALELEDSALYLCASSPRDRNTEAFFGQGTRLTVV.